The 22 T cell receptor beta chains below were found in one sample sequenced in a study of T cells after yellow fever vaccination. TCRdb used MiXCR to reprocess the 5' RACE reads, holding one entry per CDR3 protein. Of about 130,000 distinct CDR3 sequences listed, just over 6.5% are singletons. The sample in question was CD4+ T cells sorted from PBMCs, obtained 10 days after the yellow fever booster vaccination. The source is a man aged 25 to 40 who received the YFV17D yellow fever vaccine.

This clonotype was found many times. The CDR3 reads CATGTSGRALPGELFF. The CDR3, as DNA: TGTGCCACCGGGACTAGCGGGAGGGCCTTACCCGGGGAGCTGTTTTTT. The J gene is TRBJ2-2, the V gene TRBV6-2 or TRBV6-3, with 16 bases lining up with TRBD2. The V and J ends lost 10 bases and 6 bases, in that order; junction bases with no gene match: 8. Per germline, CDR1 MNHEY and CDR2 SVGEGT. The CDR3 has 16 amino acids.

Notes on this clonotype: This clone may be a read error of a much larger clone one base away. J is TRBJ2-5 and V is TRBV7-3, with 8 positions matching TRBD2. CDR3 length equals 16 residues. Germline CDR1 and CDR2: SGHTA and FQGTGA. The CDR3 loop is CASSLKVSGNRENQYF. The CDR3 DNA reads TGTGCCAGCAGCTTGAAGGTTAGCGGGAACCGGGAGAACCAGTACTTC.

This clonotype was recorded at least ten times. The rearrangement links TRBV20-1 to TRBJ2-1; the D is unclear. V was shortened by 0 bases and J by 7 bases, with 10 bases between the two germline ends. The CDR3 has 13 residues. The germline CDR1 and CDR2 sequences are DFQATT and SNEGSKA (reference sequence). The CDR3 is CSARDFPGNEQFF. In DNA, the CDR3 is TGCAGTGCTAGAGACTTCCCTGGGAATGAGCAGTTCTTC.

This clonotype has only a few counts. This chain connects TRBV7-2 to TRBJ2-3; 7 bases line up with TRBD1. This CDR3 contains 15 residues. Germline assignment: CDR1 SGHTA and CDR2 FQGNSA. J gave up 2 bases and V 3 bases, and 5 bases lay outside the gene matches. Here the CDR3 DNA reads TGTGCCAGCAGCTTCGGAGGACAGGACACAGATACGCAGTATTTT. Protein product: CASSFGGQDTDTQYF.

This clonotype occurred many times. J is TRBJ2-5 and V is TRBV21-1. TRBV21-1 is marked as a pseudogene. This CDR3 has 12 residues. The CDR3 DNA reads TGTGCCAGCAGCACATCCCAAGAGACCCAGTACTTC. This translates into CASSTSQETQYF.

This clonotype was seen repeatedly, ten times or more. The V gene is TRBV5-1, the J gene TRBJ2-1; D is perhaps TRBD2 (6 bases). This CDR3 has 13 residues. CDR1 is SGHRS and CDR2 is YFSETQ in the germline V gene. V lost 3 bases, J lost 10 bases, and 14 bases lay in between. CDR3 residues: CASSWDWPREQFF. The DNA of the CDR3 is TGCGCCAGCAGCTGGGACTGGCCAAGGGAGCAGTTCTTC.

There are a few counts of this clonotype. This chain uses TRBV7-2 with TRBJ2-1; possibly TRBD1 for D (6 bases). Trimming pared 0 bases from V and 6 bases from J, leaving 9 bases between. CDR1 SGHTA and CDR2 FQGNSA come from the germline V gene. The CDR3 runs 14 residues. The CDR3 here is CASSLAQGSNEQFF. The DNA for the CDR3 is TGTGCCAGCAGCTTAGCTCAGGGGAGCAATGAGCAGTTCTTC. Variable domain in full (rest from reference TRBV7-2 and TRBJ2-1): GAGVSQSPSNKVTEKGKDVELRCDPISGHTALYWYRQSLGQGLEFLIYFQGNSAPDKSGLPSDRFSAERTGGSVSTLTIQRTQQEDSAVYLCASSLAQGSNEQFFGPGTRLTVL.

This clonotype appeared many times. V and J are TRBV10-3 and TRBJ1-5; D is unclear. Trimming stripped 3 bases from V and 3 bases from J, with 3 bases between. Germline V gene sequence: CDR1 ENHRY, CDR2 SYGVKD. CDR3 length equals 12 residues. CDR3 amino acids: CAISDFNQPQHF. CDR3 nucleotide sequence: TGTGCCATCAGTGATTTCAATCAGCCCCAGCATTTT.

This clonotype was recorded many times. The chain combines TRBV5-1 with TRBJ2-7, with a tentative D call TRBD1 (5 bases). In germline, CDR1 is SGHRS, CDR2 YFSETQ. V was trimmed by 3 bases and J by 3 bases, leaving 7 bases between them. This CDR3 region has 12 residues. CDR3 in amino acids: CASSSQGYEQYF. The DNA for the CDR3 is TGCGCCAGCAGCTCCCAGGGCTACGAGCAGTACTTC.

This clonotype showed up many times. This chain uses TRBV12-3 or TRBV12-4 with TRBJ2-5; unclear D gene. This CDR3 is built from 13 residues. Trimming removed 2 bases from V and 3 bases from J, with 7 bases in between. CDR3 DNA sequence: TGTGCCAGCAGTTTATACAGAAAAGAGACCCAGTACTTC. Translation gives CASSLYRKETQYF.

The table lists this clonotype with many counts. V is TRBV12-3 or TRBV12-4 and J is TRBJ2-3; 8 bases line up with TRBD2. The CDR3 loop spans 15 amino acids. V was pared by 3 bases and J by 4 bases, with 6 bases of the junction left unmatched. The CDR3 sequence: CASSLAGLESDTQYF. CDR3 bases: TGTGCCAGCAGTTTGGCGGGACTAGAATCAGATACGCAGTATTTT.

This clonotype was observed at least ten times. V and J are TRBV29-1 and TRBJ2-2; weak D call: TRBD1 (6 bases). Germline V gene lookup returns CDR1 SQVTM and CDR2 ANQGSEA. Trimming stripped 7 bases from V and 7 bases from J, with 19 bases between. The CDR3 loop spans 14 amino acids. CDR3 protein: CSGGRGGGNGELFF. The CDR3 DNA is TGCAGCGGAGGGCGAGGGGGTGGAAACGGGGAGCTGTTTTTT.

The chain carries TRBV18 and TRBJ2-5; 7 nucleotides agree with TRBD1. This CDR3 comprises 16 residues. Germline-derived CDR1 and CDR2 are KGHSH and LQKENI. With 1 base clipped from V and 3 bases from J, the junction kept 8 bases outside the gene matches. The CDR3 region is CASSPRYRDRKETQYF. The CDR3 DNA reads TGTGCCAGCTCACCACGATACCGGGACAGAAAAGAGACCCAGTACTTC.

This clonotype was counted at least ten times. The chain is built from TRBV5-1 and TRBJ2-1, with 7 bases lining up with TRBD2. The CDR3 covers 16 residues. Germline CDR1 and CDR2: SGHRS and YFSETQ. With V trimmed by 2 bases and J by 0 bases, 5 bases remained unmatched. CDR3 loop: CASSFSGSSSYNEQFF. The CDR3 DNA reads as TGCGCCAGCAGCTTTAGCGGGTCTAGCTCCTACAATGAGCAGTTCTTC.

The CDR3 sequence is CASSPPSTDSETQYF. The DNA of the CDR3 is TGTGCCAGCTCACCACCGTCGACAGACTCAGAGACCCAGTACTTC. This chain uses TRBV18 with TRBJ2-5, with D perhaps matching TRBD1 (5 bases). Germline assignment: CDR1 KGHSH and CDR2 LQKENI. V gave up 0 bases and J gave up 4 bases, with 12 bases separating them. The CDR3 is made up of 15 amino acids.

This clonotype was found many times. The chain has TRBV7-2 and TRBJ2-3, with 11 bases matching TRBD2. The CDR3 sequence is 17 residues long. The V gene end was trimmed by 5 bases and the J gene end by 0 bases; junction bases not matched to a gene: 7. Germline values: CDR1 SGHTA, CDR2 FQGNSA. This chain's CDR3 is CASSRGGTSGSTDTQYF. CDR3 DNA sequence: TGTGCCAGCAGCCGGGGTGGGACTAGCGGAAGCACAGATACGCAGTATTTT.

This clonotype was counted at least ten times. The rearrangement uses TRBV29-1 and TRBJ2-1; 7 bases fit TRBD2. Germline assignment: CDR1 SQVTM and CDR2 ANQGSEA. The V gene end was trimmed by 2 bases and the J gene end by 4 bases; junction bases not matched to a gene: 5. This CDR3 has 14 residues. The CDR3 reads CSVELLASYNEQFF. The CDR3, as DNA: TGCAGCGTTGAACTACTAGCGTCTTACAATGAGCAGTTCTTC.

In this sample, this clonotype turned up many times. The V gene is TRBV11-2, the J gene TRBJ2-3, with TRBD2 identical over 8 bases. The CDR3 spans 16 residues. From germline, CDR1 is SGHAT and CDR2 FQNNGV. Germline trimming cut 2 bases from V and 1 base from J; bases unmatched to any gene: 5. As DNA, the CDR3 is TGTGCCAGCAGCTTACCCAGGACTAGCCGCACAGATACGCAGTATTTT. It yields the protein CASSLPRTSRTDTQYF.

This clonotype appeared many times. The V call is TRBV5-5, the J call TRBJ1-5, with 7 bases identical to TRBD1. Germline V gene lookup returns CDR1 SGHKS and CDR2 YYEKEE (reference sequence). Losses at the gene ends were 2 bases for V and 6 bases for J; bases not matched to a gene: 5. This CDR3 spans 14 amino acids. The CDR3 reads CASSFRQGAQPQHF. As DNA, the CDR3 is TGTGCCAGCAGCTTTCGACAGGGTGCTCAGCCCCAGCATTTT.

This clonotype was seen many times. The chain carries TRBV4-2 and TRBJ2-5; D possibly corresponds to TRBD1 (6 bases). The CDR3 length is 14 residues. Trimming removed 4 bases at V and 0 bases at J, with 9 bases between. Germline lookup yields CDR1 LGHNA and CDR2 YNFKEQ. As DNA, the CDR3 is TGTGCCAGCAGCCGAGGGACAAACCAAGAGACCCAGTACTTC. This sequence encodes CASSRGTNQETQYF.

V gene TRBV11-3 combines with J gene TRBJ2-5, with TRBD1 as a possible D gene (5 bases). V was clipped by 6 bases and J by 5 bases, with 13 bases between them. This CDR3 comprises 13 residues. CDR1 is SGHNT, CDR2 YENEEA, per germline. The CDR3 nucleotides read TGTGCCAGCAGTGCAGGGCGCGCGGAGACCCAGTACTTC. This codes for CASSAGRAETQYF.

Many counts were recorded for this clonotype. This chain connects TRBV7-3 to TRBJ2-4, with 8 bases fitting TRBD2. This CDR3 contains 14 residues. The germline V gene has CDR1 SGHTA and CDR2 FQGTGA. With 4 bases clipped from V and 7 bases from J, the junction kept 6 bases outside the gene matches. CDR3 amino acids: CASSYGGAENIQYF. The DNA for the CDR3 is TGTGCCAGCAGCTACGGGGGGGCGGAGAACATTCAGTACTTC.